The entry below describes one T cell receptor (beta chain). The antigen it recognizes is unknown. Base qualities are missing; no much larger clone stands one base away. This sample was included in a study of CD8 T cells in ankylosing spondylitis (dated by TCRdb to the late 2010s). At the level of the whole study: The study profiled T cell receptor beta repertoires in healthy donors and ankylosing spondylitis patients to find disease-linked TCR variants. In total, the full study cohort was made up of 95 to 110 healthy donors and roughly 27 ankylosing spondylitis patients. Peripheral blood was sampled, and synovial fluid was also collected from ankylosing spondylitis patients. On the study overall, not on this receptor specifically: A TCR beta motif of eight highly homologous amino acid variants appeared characteristic of blood from ankylosing spondylitis patients. A CD8+ phenotype was shown by the disease-linked clones, which were found at relatively low frequencies in peripheral blood. Significant enrichment of the disease-linked clones was reported in matched synovial fluid samples from ankylosing spondylitis patients. Some motif variants were previously reported in synovial fluid and blood of reactive arthritis patients, suggesting common disease-initiation mechanisms.

The germline V and J ends show losses of 6 bases and 5 bases respectively, and no gene match explains 5 bases of the junction. The CDR3 contains 12 residues, cysteine and phenylalanine counted. Solely the CDR3 DNA is kept, with 36 bases framed from the first base. Based on the germline V gene (reference sequence), the CDR1 and CDR2 sequences are DFQATT and SNEGSKA. The sequencer was an Illumina HiSeq 2500. Quantitative 5'-RACE with molecular barcodes was the method used to prepare the TCR beta libraries. Under the source paper's analysis protocol: A new computational method, built on a probabilistic model of VDJ rearrangement, was used to identify disease-linked TCR variants. TCRdb passed the public sequencing reads through fastp at Q25 and MiXCR, retaining productive beta sequences. Every distinct CDR3 protein forms one entry, paired with its most common genes and DNA. TCRdb, not the authors, supplied the V and J calls. This sample has about 240,000 distinct CDR3 sequences in its table, and 7.5% to 9% of those were observed once. The top ten hold approximately 6.2% of the sample.

The chain employs TRBV20-1 and TRBJ1-1, and TRBD1 aligns with 8 junction nucleotides. The material sequenced was blood, either unsorted or a sorted T cell fraction (not recorded which). The sequence was obtained from a male donor with ankylosing spondylitis or in good health (not recorded which). CDR3 reads: CSAQTGGTEAFF. The base sequence is TGCAGTGCGCAAACAGGGGGGACTGAAGCTTTCTTT.